The 5 T cell receptor beta chains presented below share a single source sample, sequenced in a study of blood T cell repertoires in COVID-19. Libraries were prepared by immunoSEQ multiplex PCR; TCRdb keeps only in-frame clonotypes and omits some of them. The data contain fewer than 650,000 clones, 85% to 90% of them singletons. Material: peripheral blood. These receptors all come from a woman in her forties or fifties with COVID-19, enrolled during active disease.

The rearrangement links TRBV6-5 to TRBJ1-4, with 8 bases identical to TRBD1. Germline V gene lookup returns CDR1 MNHEY and CDR2 SVGAGI. The CDR3 has 14 residues. V lost 8 bases and J lost 8; bases outside the gene matches: 10. This CDR3 reads CASYRTGMREKLFF. In DNA, the CDR3 is TGTGCCAGCTATCGGACAGGGATGAGAGAAAAACTGTTTTTT.

This clone was counted a single time. The chain joins TRBV25-1 to TRBJ2-3, with D possibly matching TRBD1 (5 bases). The germline gives CDR1 MGHDK, CDR2 SYGVNS. This CDR3 has 16 residues. The ends were cut back, 3 bases at V and 1 base at J, with 14 bases in the middle. The CDR3, as DNA: TGTGCCAGCAGTGATCCCCCAGGGTCCCGCACAGATACGCAGTATTTT. Encoded protein: CASSDPPGSRTDTQYF. Using reference TRBV25-1 and TRBJ2-3 for the parts outside the CDR3, the full variable domain is EADIYQTPRYLVIGTGKKITLECSQTMGHDKMYWYQQDPGMELHLIHYSYGVNSTEKGDLSSESTVSRIRTEHFPLTLESARPSHTSQYLCASSDPPGSRTDTQYFGPGTRLTVL.

The chain links TRBV6-6 to TRBJ2-1; TRBD2 aligns across 11 bases. Trimming cost V 7 bases and J 5 bases; bases outside gene matches: 10. CDR1 is MNHNY, CDR2 SVGAGI, per germline (reference sequence). The CDR3 runs to 16 residues. CDR3 sequence reads: CASNKGLAGGDNEQFF. For the CDR3, the DNA is TGTGCCAGCAACAAGGGATTAGCGGGGGGGGACAATGAGCAGTTCTTC.

The chain recombines TRBV10-3 with TRBJ1-1; 7 nucleotides line up with TRBD1. CDR1 is ENHRY and CDR2 is SYGVKD in the germline V gene. V trimming: 6 bases; J trimming: 9 bases; junction bases outside the gene matches: 4. The CDR3 totals 11 residues. As DNA, the CDR3 is TGTGCCATCAGGCAGGGGGTACAAGCTTTCTTT. Translated: CAIRQGVQAFF.

The gene calls are TRBV11-2 and TRBJ2-7, with D perhaps TRBD2 (7 bases). The germline CDR1 and CDR2 sequences are SGHAT and FQNNGV. This CDR3 spans 17 amino acids. Between the trimmed V and J ends, which lost 5 bases and 0 bases, there was a span of 20 bases. CDR3 region: CASSRGLNGGYSYEQYF. CDR3 coding DNA: TGTGCCAGCAGCCGGGGGCTCAACGGGGGGTACTCCTACGAGCAGTACTTC.